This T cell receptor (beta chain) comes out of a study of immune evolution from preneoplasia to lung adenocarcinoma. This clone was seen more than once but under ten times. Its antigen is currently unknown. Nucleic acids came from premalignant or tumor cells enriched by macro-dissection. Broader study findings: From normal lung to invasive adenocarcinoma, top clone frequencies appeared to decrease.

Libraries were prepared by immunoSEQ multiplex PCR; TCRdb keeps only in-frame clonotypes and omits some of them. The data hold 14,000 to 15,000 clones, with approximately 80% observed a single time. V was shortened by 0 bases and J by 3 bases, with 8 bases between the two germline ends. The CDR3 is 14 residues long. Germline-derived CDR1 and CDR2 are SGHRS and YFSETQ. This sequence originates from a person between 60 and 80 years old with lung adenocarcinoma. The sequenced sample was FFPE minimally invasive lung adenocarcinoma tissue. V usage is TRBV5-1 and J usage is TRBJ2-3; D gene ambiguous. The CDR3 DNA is TGCGCCAGCAGCTTGGAAGGGCGTACAGATACGCAGTATTTT. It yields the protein CASSLEGRTDTQYF.